These 15 T cell receptor beta chains came from one sample sequenced in a study of blood T cells in healthy people across ages. Alongside a J-beta primer mix, a sample-barcoded 5' primer served in a second PCR lasting about 7 to 11 cycles. One entry per CDR3 protein, called by TCRdb with MiXCR from the 5' RACE reads. The profile shows some 550,000 distinct CDR3 sequences, more than 45% of them singletons. The specimen sequenced was blood. These receptors came from a man older than 75 in good health.

The rearrangement joins TRBV7-2 to TRBJ1-4, with 11 bases aligning to TRBD1. This CDR3 has 15 residues. Germline V gene data show CDR1 as SGHTA and CDR2 as FQGNSA. With V trimmed by 4 bases and J by 8 bases, 6 bases remained unmatched. The CDR3 region is CASSSDRGRREKLFF. The CDR3 region has the DNA TGTGCCAGCAGCTCGGACAGGGGGCGACGAGAAAAACTGTTTTTT.

In the case of this clonotype: Mismatch with germline at one junction end may stem from a read error. The J gene is TRBJ2-1, the V gene TRBV6-6; 7 positions agree with TRBD1. The CDR3 has 15 residues. Germline V gene data show CDR1 as MNHNY and CDR2 as SVGAGI (reference sequence). The CDR3 DNA is TGTACCAGCAGCCAGTGGCAGGGGGTTAAGAATGAGCAGTTCTTC. Translating it yields CTSSQWQGVKNEQFF.

V is TRBV20-1 and J is TRBJ2-7; 7 bases agree with TRBD2. Germline V gene data show CDR1 as DFQATT and CDR2 as SNEGSKA (reference sequence). Germline trimming cut 5 bases from V and 4 bases from J; bases unmatched to any gene: 8. The length of the CDR3 is 13 residues. In nucleotides, the CDR3 is TGCAGTGCTCTCGGACTAGTATCGTACGAGCAGTACTTC. Amino acids: CSALGLVSYEQYF.

The rearrangement uses TRBV2 and TRBJ1-1; D call uncertain. Germline V gene lookup returns CDR1 SNHLY and CDR2 FYNNEI. The CDR3 is made up of 13 amino acids. The V end was cut by 2 bases, the J end by 6 bases, with 10 bases between. Written as DNA, the CDR3 is TGTGCCAGCAGTGAACCTCGAAGGTCTGAAGCTTTCTTT. It yields the protein CASSEPRRSEAFF.

The rearrangement links TRBV7-2 to TRBJ2-5; 11 bases align to TRBD2. V gave up 1 base and J gave up 7 bases; unmatched junction bases: 8. In germline, CDR1 is SGHTA, CDR2 FQGNSA. This CDR3 has 16 amino acids. The DNA of the CDR3 is TGTGCCAGCAGCTTAGGTCCTAGCGGGGGGCAGGGGACCCAGTACTTC. Amino acids: CASSLGPSGGQGTQYF. The full variable domain, in which reference TRBV7-2 and TRBJ2-5 provide the parts outside the CDR3, is GAGVSQSPSNKVTEKGKDVELRCDPISGHTALYWYRQSLGQGLEFLIYFQGNSAPDKSGLPSDRFSAERTGGSVSTLTIQRTQQEDSAVYLCASSLGPSGGQGTQYFGPGTRLLVL.

The chain uses TRBV7-3 and TRBJ2-7; D possibly corresponds to TRBD2 (5 bases). CDR1 is SGHTA, CDR2 FQGTGA, per germline. This CDR3 contains 13 residues. Trimming took 4 bases from V and 6 from J, leaving 13 bases between them. In DNA, the CDR3 is TGTGCCAGCAGCTATTTAGGAGGCTCCGAGCAGTACTTC. It yields the protein CASSYLGGSEQYF.

V gene TRBV20-1 combines with J gene TRBJ2-1; D is possibly TRBD2 (6 bases). Germline V lookup: CDR1 DFQATT, CDR2 SNEGSKA (reference sequence). The V and J ends lost 1 base and 2 bases respectively, with 12 bases between them. The CDR3 runs 15 residues. CDR3 coding DNA: TGCAGTGCTAGAGGATCGGGGGAGGCCTACAATGAGCAGTTCTTC. Translation gives CSARGSGEAYNEQFF.

This chain links TRBV5-1 with TRBJ2-5; TRBD2 matches 9 bases. Germline loops: CDR1 SGHRS, CDR2 YFSETQ. With V trimmed by 6 bases and J by 3 bases, 9 bases remained unmatched. This CDR3 is built from 15 residues. This CDR3 reads CASTSGGSLEETQYF. The DNA for the CDR3 is TGCGCCAGCACCAGCGGGGGGTCCTTGGAAGAGACCCAGTACTTC. The variable domain in full, with the rest retrieved from reference TRBV5-1 and TRBJ2-5, is KAGVTQTPRYLIKTRGQQVTLSCSPISGHRSVSWYQQTPGQGLQFLFEYFSETQRNKGNFPGRFSGRQFSNSRSEMNVSTLELGDSALYLCASTSGGSLEETQYFGPGTRLLVL.

This chain connects TRBV20-1 to TRBJ2-3; D might be TRBD1 (6 bases). The V gene lost 4 bases and the J gene lost 10 bases, with 9 bases spanning the gap. Germline loops: CDR1 DFQATT, CDR2 SNEGSKA (reference sequence). This CDR3 region has 10 residues. CDR3 DNA sequence: TGCAGTGCTACAGGGGAAGCGCAGTATTTT. Amino acids: CSATGEAQYF.

Points on this clonotype: One end of the junction varies from germline; a read error may be responsible. The chain employs TRBV7-8 and TRBJ1-4; no firm D call. Germline V gene sequence: CDR1 SGHVS, CDR2 FQNEAQ. The CDR3 covers 17 residues. CDR3 residues: CASNLARSTATNEKLFF. In DNA form, the CDR3 reads TGTGCCAGCAACTTAGCGCGTTCAACTGCAACTAATGAAAAACTGTTTTTT. Complete variable domain (other parts from reference TRBV7-8 and TRBJ1-4): GAGVSQSPRYKVAKRGQDVALRCDPISGHVSLFWYQQALGQGPEFLTYFQNEAQLDKSGLPSDRFFAERPEGSVSTLKIQRTQQEDSAVYLCASNLARSTATNEKLFFGSGTQLSVL.

The genes are TRBV7-2 and TRBJ1-2, with 9 nucleotides matching TRBD1. The ends lost 5 bases at V and 7 bases at J; junction bases unmatched: 11. The CDR3 has 15 residues. CDR1 is SGHTA, CDR2 FQGNSA, per germline. Written as DNA, the CDR3 is TGTGCCAGCAGCCCAACAAGGACAGGGGCTACTGGCTACACCTTC. Translating it yields CASSPTRTGATGYTF. Filled out from reference TRBV7-2 and TRBJ1-2, the complete variable domain reads GAGVSQSPSNKVTEKGKDVELRCDPISGHTALYWYRQSLGQGLEFLIYFQGNSAPDKSGLPSDRFSAERTGGSVSTLTIQRTQQEDSAVYLCASSPTRTGATGYTFGSGTRLTVV.

This clonotype appeared many times. The CDR3 sequence: CASKKGTSGAYEQYF. In nucleotides, the CDR3 is TGTGCCAGCAAAAAAGGGACTAGCGGAGCCTACGAGCAGTACTTC. V and J are TRBV4-2 and TRBJ2-7; 11 bases align to TRBD2. With V trimmed by 7 bases and J by 2 bases, 7 bases remained unmatched. CDR1 is LGHNA, CDR2 YNFKEQ, per germline. The CDR3 runs 15 residues.

This clonotype was counted a few times. The genes are TRBV7-9 and TRBJ2-3; no reliable D call. Germline CDR1 SEHNR, CDR2 FQNEAQ (reference sequence). Trimming shortened V by 5 bases and J by 0 bases, and 12 bases separated the two germline ends. This CDR3 has 15 residues. CDR3 loop: CASSTRLTSTDTQYF. The CDR3 DNA sequence: TGTGCCAGCAGCACCCGTCTTACTAGCACAGATACGCAGTATTTT.

In its sample, this clonotype was seen a few times. The rearrangement joins TRBV7-2 to TRBJ1-5, with D hard to call. The CDR3 contains 13 residues. Trimming took off 5 bases at V and 7 bases at J, with 12 bases between the two ends. Germline CDR1 and CDR2: SGHTA and FQGNSA. This chain's CDR3 is CASSAQGNQPQHF. The CDR3 bases are TGTGCCAGCAGCGCCCAAGGGAACCAGCCCCAGCATTTT.

Remarks on this clonotype: A much larger clone lies a single base off, so this may be a read error. The chain employs TRBV7-3 and TRBJ2-7; D is unclear. The CDR3 runs to 13 residues. Germline CDR1 and CDR2: SGHTA and FQGTGA. Between the trimmed V and J ends, which lost 2 bases and 5 bases, there was a span of 10 bases. CDR3 nucleotides: TGTGCCAGCAGCTTAGAACGCGGCCACGAGCAGTACTTC. It specifies CASSLERGHEQYF.